This TCR beta chain appears in the sequencing data of a study of regulatory T cells in long-lasting Graves disease (dated by TCRdb to about 2021). Regarding the research as a whole: Newly diagnosed Graves' disease patients had taken antithyroid drugs for less than 3 months. Persistent Graves' disease patients were compared with newly diagnosed Graves' disease patients by peripheral blood TCR sequencing and RNA sequencing. TCR sequencing covered some 13 persistent and some 20 newly diagnosed Graves' disease patients, 33 samples in total. The study was conducted in China and was registered as a clinical trial.

To prepare the library, multiplex PCR was applied. The instrument was an Illumina HiSeq 4000. CDR3 regions were amplified by Arm-PCR with iRepertoire HTBI primers to construct TCR beta libraries. Before sequencing, the PCR products underwent gel purification. On the study's bioinformatics: Across samples, about 64 TRBV and 13 to 15 TRBJ segments were identified and used for gene usage analysis of CDR3 amino acid clonotypes. COPE and FqMerger were used to merge the filtered high-quality paired reads into contigs. BLAST was used to align contigs to IMGT TRBV, TRBD and TRBJ reference genes, and CDR3 was defined according to IMGT. Clonotypes above 0.1% frequency were classified as highly expanded clones. Repertoire diversity was measured by Shannon entropy, and V-J evenness by the Gini coefficient. Clonotypes shared by more than one individual were considered public. The raw public reads went through TCRdb reprocessing: fastp at Q25, MiXCR clone calling, in-frame beta chains kept. Rows merge per CDR3 protein into single entries with the most common DNA and genes. TCRdb's processing, not the authors', yielded these V and J calls. A total of 350,000 to 450,000 distinct CDR3 sequences appear in this sample, approximately 12% of them only once. Approximately 17% of the sample is taken by the ten largest.

Overall results and qualifications from the work: Persistent disease showed preferential use of TRBV28, TRBJ1-2 and TRBJ2-5, whereas newly diagnosed disease favored TRBV20-1 and TRBJ2-1. Sequencing and analysis were restricted to the TCR beta chain. Compared with newly diagnosed patients, persistent Graves' disease patients had lower TCR Shannon entropy and fewer highly expanded clones, which suggests clonal expansion. As a limitation, the authors acknowledged that the small sample size may reduce accuracy. Patients with persistent disease shared more public clonotypes (approximately 2,500) than newly diagnosed patients did (around 980). The study examined only peripheral blood because the primary lesion, thyroid tissue, could not be accessed.

The time point label for this specimen denotes: newly diagnosed GD, antithyroid drugs for less than 3 months. For both TCR sequencing and RNA sequencing, RNA was extracted from PBMCs using TRIzol. Graves' disease was diagnosed according to American Thyroid Association guidelines. Recruitment of patients was carried out at an endocrinology department in Xi'an, China. From each patient, around 9 milliliters of peripheral blood was collected into an EDTA anticoagulant tube. Ficoll Paque Plus density gradient separation was used to isolate PBMCs, and no further T cell sorting was done. An Agilent 2100 Bioanalyzer and agarose gel were used to check RNA quality, while a NanoDrop 2000 measured RNA concentration. Regarding this clonotype: The antigen it binds to is not known. Base qualities are not at hand, and no much larger clone is one base apart.

After removal of 2 bases from V and 7 bases from J, the junction retains 7 bases not matched to a gene. The CDR3 holds 16 amino acids from the cysteine to the phenylalanine. Only the CDR3 region is kept as DNA, spanning 48 bases read in frame from base 1. From the germline V gene, CDR1 is KGHSH and CDR2 is LQKENI. A further study also used this sample, focusing on T cells in Graves' hyperthyroidism and ophthalmopathy. The second study's paper adds: Stable Graves' hyperthyroidism was defined as the absence of progression to ophthalmopathy over 18 months of follow-up. Hyperthyroidism patients were newly diagnosed, with disease duration under 2 months, and aged 18 to 65 years. Patients with uncontrolled infections, other autoimmune diseases, pregnancy or lactation were excluded. Diagnoses relied on clinical symptoms, serum thyroxine and TRAb, thyroid ultrasound and orbital computed tomography. A first-round RT-PCR of the TCR CDR3 used the HTBI primer set with the Qiagen OneStep RT-PCR kit. Most expanded thyroid clonotypes (frequency above 0.001) were also detected in blood, suggesting blood repertoires may reflect thyroid immune responses. Ophthalmopathy was separated from stable hyperthyroidism by a 13 V-J signature model, with about 88% sensitivity and approximately 81% specificity obtained in cross-validation and 80%/75% obtained in testing. In validation, progression to ophthalmopathy was predicted by the model with 70.59% sensitivity and approximately 78% specificity, a median of roughly 6.4 months before onset. TCR V-J signatures able to tell the groups apart were searched for in a discovery cohort of about a hundred patients, of whom 40 to 45 had Graves' ophthalmopathy and 57 had stable Graves' hyperthyroidism. An independent validation cohort of about 20 hyperthyroidism patients and 17 patients who later progressed to ophthalmopathy tested prospective prediction of ophthalmopathy. For training and testing, the roughly 97 patients in the discovery cohort were randomly divided in a 7:3 ratio. In addition, the study compared T-cell repertoires in thyroid tissue and in blood from roughly six Graves' hyperthyroidism patients. After blood sampling, hyperthyroidism patients were treated with methimazole at a starting dose of 30 mg daily, and ophthalmopathy patients were treated with high-dose intravenous methylprednisolone. Libraries were constructed in a second round of multiplex PCR, after which size selection and purification were carried out. Libraries were sequenced paired-end with 100 bp reads on an Illumina HiSeq2000. SOAPnuke was used to process the raw data, throwing out any read that contained adapters or uncalled bases, had a mean Phred below 15, or lacked an exact constant-primer or identifier match. COPE v1.2.5 was used to merge the high-quality paired reads, and each unique nucleotide sequence was defined as a clonotype. MiTCR v1.1 was used to align clonotypes to the IMGT TRBV, TRBD and TRBJ reference segments. The analysis included only V-J combinations with a frequency above 0.0001, which together covered 99% to 99.2% of the repertoires. A TCS score was defined as the ratio between F50 (clonal expansion) and ExV (chaos), using BLOSUM62-based TCRdist between CDR3 peptides within each V-J. Welch's t-statistics and random forest reduced 450 to 600 V-J features to 10 to 15, which were used in a naive Bayes classifier (R e1071). Sample size was not statistically predetermined, and blinding of investigators to group allocation was not performed. The paper describes TCR Vbeta CDR3 sequencing of more than 120 peripheral blood samples, made up of roughly 45 ophthalmopathy patients, around 78 hyperthyroidism patients and 17 progressor patients.

Source: peripheral blood mononuclear cells (PBMCs), taken at new diagnosis, from a patient treated with antithyroid drugs. The chain couples TRBV18 to TRBJ2-1, with 11 junctional bases fitting TRBD2. The source is a woman aged 18-29 years with Graves disease. Donor details come from another sample of the same person, matched by shared clones. The bases are TGTGCCAGCTCACCAGTAGCGGGGGGGCTGAGAAATGAGCAGTTCTTC. Translated, this gives CASSPVAGGLRNEQFF.